The 31 T cell receptor beta chains below were found in one sample sequenced in a study of T cell responses to AZD1222 COVID-19 vaccine. Only in-frame clones appear in the TCRdb table, and some are missing; sequencing was by immunoSEQ multiplex PCR. The data show roughly 120,000 clones, around nine tenths seen once. Sequencing used peripheral blood, obtained on day 0 of AZD1222 vaccination. The receptors shown here come from an adult in good health.

The chain is built from TRBV19 and TRBJ1-4; 7 bases match TRBD1. Germline loops: CDR1 LNHDA, CDR2 SQIVND (reference sequence). The CDR3 extends over 17 amino acids. V lost 4 bases, J lost 3 bases, and 11 bases stayed unmatched. The DNA for the CDR3 is TGTGCCAGTAGTAGACAGGGAAGGTCCGCTCCTAATGAAAAACTGTTTTTT. Its translation: CASSRQGRSAPNEKLFF.

The CDR3 region has the DNA TGTGCCAGCAGTTCCCGGAGGGAGGGCACTGAAGCTTTCTTT. Its translation: CASSSRREGTEAFF. The chain is built from TRBV2 and TRBJ1-1; D unclear. The CDR3 has 14 amino acids. Germline CDR1 is SNHLY and CDR2 is FYNNEI. Trimming took 5 bases from V and 4 from J, leaving 14 bases between them.

The chain links TRBV6-2 or TRBV6-3 to TRBJ2-5; D gene unclear. Germline V gene lookup returns CDR1 MNHEY and CDR2 SVGEGT. The CDR3 runs 14 residues. The V end lost 4 bases, the J end lost 5 bases, and 14 bases lay between the germline ends. The CDR3 DNA reads TGTGCCAGCAGTTTATTGAAACTAACGGAGACCCAGTACTTC. Protein sequence: CASSLLKLTETQYF.

A few counts support this clone. V gene TRBV7-9 combines with J gene TRBJ2-7, with D possibly matching TRBD2 (6 bases). CDR3 length: 12 amino acids. CDR1 SEHNR and CDR2 FQNEAQ come from the germline V gene (reference sequence). V lost 4 bases and J 7 bases, leaving 11 bases between the germline ends. The DNA for the CDR3 is TGTGCCAGCAGCTCCCGTCGGGAGGAGCAGTACTTC. Its protein is CASSSRREEQYF. The variable domain in full, with the rest retrieved from reference TRBV7-9 and TRBJ2-7, is DTGVSQNPRHKITKRGQNVTFRCDPISEHNRLYWYRQTLGQGPEFLTYFQNEAQLEKSRLLSDRFSAERPKGSFSTLEIQRTEQGDSAMYLCASSSRREEQYFGPGTRLTVT.

This sequence joins TRBV12-3 or TRBV12-4 and TRBJ1-2; tentative D call: TRBD1 (5 bases). The CDR3 runs 13 residues. Trimming stripped 5 bases from V and 8 bases from J, with 15 bases between. The CDR3 DNA sequence: TGTGCCAGCAGTCCGGGACTCCAGGGCGGCTACACCTTC. This translates into CASSPGLQGGYTF.

The V gene is TRBV15, the J gene TRBJ2-1; 10 positions agree with TRBD2. The V gene end was trimmed by 0 bases and the J gene end by 0 bases; junction bases not matched to a gene: 2. The CDR3 consists of 17 residues. Per the germline V gene, CDR1 is LNHNV and CDR2 is YYDKDF (reference sequence). The CDR3 reads CATSRESSGSSYNEQFF. As DNA, the CDR3 is TGTGCCACCAGCAGAGAGTCTAGCGGGAGCTCCTACAATGAGCAGTTCTTC.

This sequence joins TRBV21-1 and TRBJ1-2. TRBV21-1 is tagged as a pseudogene. CDR3 length: 16 residues. The CDR3 coding sequence is TGTGCCAGCACCTCACCGGGGGAGGATGGGAACTATGGCTACACCTTC. Translating gives CASTSPGEDGNYGYTF.

This chain links TRBV5-5 with TRBJ2-1; the D gene is possibly TRBD1 (5 bases). The CDR3 totals 16 residues. Trimming removed 5 bases at V and 3 bases at J, with 18 bases between. Germline loops: CDR1 SGHKS, CDR2 YYEKEE (reference sequence). CDR3 in DNA: TGTGCCAGCAGGCCCCCCCCAGGGAACGTCTACAATGAGCAGTTCTTC. Translating gives CASRPPPGNVYNEQFF.

The chain carries TRBV7-8 and TRBJ1-4; unclear D gene. CDR3 size: 13 residues. Deletions cut 1 base from V and 7 bases from J, with 7 bases between. CDR1 and CDR2 (germline): SGHVS, FQNEAQ. CDR3 bases: TGTGCCAGCAGCTTAGGAATGTCTGAAAAACTGTTTTTT. It codes for CASSLGMSEKLFF.

The V and J genes are TRBV5-6 and TRBJ1-1; the D gene is possibly TRBD1 (5 bases). The germline V gene encodes CDR1 SGHDT and CDR2 YYEEEE. This CDR3 region has 15 residues. V dropped 0 bases and J dropped 4 bases, with 13 bases sitting between them. CDR3 sequence reads: CASSLGDRWGTEAFF. The CDR3 DNA reads as TGTGCCAGCAGCTTGGGGGACCGGTGGGGCACTGAAGCTTTCTTT.

The chain couples TRBV6-2 or TRBV6-3 to TRBJ1-3; tentatively, D is TRBD1 (6 bases). CDR1 and CDR2 (germline): MNHEY, SVGEGT. This CDR3 contains 20 residues. V lost 0 bases, J lost 0 bases, and 21 bases lay in between. This CDR3 is CASSYSMGATASNSGNTIYF. CDR3 DNA sequence: TGTGCCAGCAGTTACTCGATGGGGGCTACCGCTTCCAACTCTGGAAACACCATATATTTT.

This chain uses TRBV6-5 with TRBJ1-1; 7 positions agree with TRBD1. CDR3 length equals 15 residues. J was trimmed by 3 bases and V by 2 bases; bases with no gene match: 6. Germline lookup yields CDR1 MNHEY and CDR2 SVGAGI. The CDR3 loop reads CASSYLSQGDTEAFF. CDR3 sequence (DNA): TGTGCCAGCAGTTACCTATCGCAGGGGGACACTGAAGCTTTCTTT.

The chain joins TRBV3-1 (or the pseudogene TRBV3-2) to TRBJ1-4; D gene uncertain. Deletions cut 8 bases from V and 0 bases from J, with 13 bases between. The CDR3 loop spans 15 amino acids. Germline CDR1 LGHDT, CDR2 YNNKEL (reference sequence). The CDR3 protein is CASGPSVSTNEKLFF. The CDR3 DNA reads as TGTGCCAGCGGACCCTCAGTCTCAACTAATGAAAAACTGTTTTTT.

The chain has TRBV5-4 and TRBJ2-2; TRBD1 might be the D (7 bases). The germline V and J ends were trimmed by 4 bases and 7 bases, with 23 bases remaining between them. This CDR3 is 17 amino acids long. Germline loops: CDR1 SGHNT, CDR2 YYREEE (reference sequence). CDR3 protein: CASSATIGTAGGGELFF. The CDR3 region has the DNA TGTGCCAGCAGCGCGACTATTGGGACAGCCGGGGGCGGGGAGCTGTTTTTT.

CDR3: CASSQDRDQETQYF. Written as DNA, the CDR3 is TGCGCCAGCAGCCAAGACAGGGATCAAGAGACCCAGTACTTC. The rearrangement uses TRBV4-1 and TRBJ2-5; TRBD1 is a possible D gene (5 bases). V lost 0 bases and J lost 2, with 7 bases in between. Germline V CDR1 and CDR2: MGHRA, YSYEKL. The CDR3 is 14 residues long.

The gene calls are TRBV4-2 and TRBJ1-5; D is unclear. The CDR3 sequence is 14 residues long. CDR1 is LGHNA, CDR2 YNFKEQ, per germline. Trimming left V 0 bases short and J 2 bases short, with 5 bases between. Written as DNA, the CDR3 is TGTGCCAGCAGCCAAGACTGGGGCAATCAGCCCCAGCATTTT. Translating gives CASSQDWGNQPQHF.

The chain carries TRBV2 and TRBJ1-2; no clear D gene. V gave up 3 bases and J gave up 7 bases, with 15 bases separating them. Germline lookup yields CDR1 SNHLY and CDR2 FYNNEI. The CDR3 has 14 residues. This CDR3 reads CASSDRLRQAGYTF. The CDR3 nucleotides read TGTGCCAGCAGTGATCGACTTAGGCAGGCTGGCTACACCTTC.

The V and J genes are TRBV9 and TRBJ2-3, with D hard to call. Trimming stripped 0 bases from V and 6 bases from J, with 14 bases between. Germline values: CDR1 SGDLS, CDR2 YYNGEE. This CDR3 has 15 residues. The CDR3 DNA follows: TGTGCCAGCAGCGTAGGGGCTCCCCCGGGCGATACGCAGTATTTT. Translated: CASSVGAPPGDTQYF. Supplemented by reference TRBV9 and TRBJ2-3, the full variable domain reads DSGVTQTPKHLITATGQRVTLRCSPRSGDLSVYWYQQSLDQGLQFLIQYYNGEERAKGNILERFSAQQFPDLHSELNLSSLELGDSALYFCASSVGAPPGDTQYFGPGTRLTVL.

The chain couples TRBV6-5 to TRBJ1-1; D perhaps matches TRBD1 (6 bases). The CDR3 totals 15 residues. Germline V gives CDR1 MNHEY, CDR2 SVGAGI. The germline V and J ends were trimmed by 6 bases and 4 bases, with 18 bases remaining between them. The CDR3 DNA reads TGTGCCAGCAGAGGCAGGGGAGTAACCGGCACTGAAGCTTTCTTT. The encoded protein is CASRGRGVTGTEAFF.

This clone was detected only once. The chain carries TRBV7-2 and TRBJ2-1; tentative D call: TRBD2 (7 bases). V lost 4 bases, J lost 8 bases, and 18 bases lay in between. This CDR3 comprises 15 residues. Per the germline V gene, CDR1 is SGHTA and CDR2 is FQGNSA. The CDR3 spells CASSSLGGGLYEQFF. CDR3 DNA: TGTGCCAGCAGCTCCCTTGGGGGGGGGCTTTATGAGCAGTTCTTC. Filled out from reference TRBV7-2 and TRBJ2-1, the complete variable domain reads GAGVSQSPSNKVTEKGKDVELRCDPISGHTALYWYRQSLGQGLEFLIYFQGNSAPDKSGLPSDRFSAERTGGSVSTLTIQRTQQEDSAVYLCASSSLGGGLYEQFFGPGTRLTVL.

The chain couples TRBV12-3 or TRBV12-4 to TRBJ1-2; no reliable D call. The CDR3 contains 13 residues. The V and J ends lost 7 bases and 2 bases respectively, with 11 bases between them. Here the CDR3 reads CASTVKGNYGYTF. CDR3 nucleotide sequence: TGTGCCAGCACCGTAAAGGGAAACTATGGCTACACCTTC.

This chain uses TRBV4-1 with TRBJ1-4, with D hard to call. Germline loops: CDR1 MGHRA, CDR2 YSYEKL. This CDR3 has 12 residues. Trimming took off 1 base at V and 10 bases at J, with 7 bases between the two ends. The CDR3 sequence: CASSQVVGKLFF. The CDR3 DNA sequence: TGCGCCAGCAGCCAAGTGGTGGGAAAACTGTTTTTT.

This clone was observed a handful of times. This chain connects TRBV10-3 to TRBJ1-1; the D is unclear. The CDR3 has 12 residues. Germline values: CDR1 ENHRY, CDR2 SYGVKD. The CDR3 DNA reads TGTGCGGTCCGGGCCTTGAACACTGAAGCTTTCTTT. Translating it yields CAVRALNTEAFF.

In nucleotides, the CDR3 is TGTGCCAGCAGACCGGGTTATAGCAATCAGCCCCAGCATTTT. Protein sequence: CASRPGYSNQPQHF. The V call is TRBV27, the J call TRBJ1-5; D is unresolved. CDR3 length equals 14 residues. The germline gives CDR1 MNHEY, CDR2 SMNVEV (reference sequence). The V and J ends lost 6 bases and 0 bases respectively, with 9 bases between them.

The chain combines TRBV5-8 with TRBJ1-2, with 9 bases aligning to TRBD1. The CDR3 runs 15 residues. CDR1 and CDR2 from the germline V gene are SGHTS and YDEGEE. The V segment lost 4 bases and the J segment 4 bases; nucleotides outside the gene matches: 8. As DNA, the CDR3 is TGTGCCAGCAGCCCGGGACAGGGATTGCGCTATGGCTACACCTTC. The encoded protein is CASSPGQGLRYGYTF.

This chain uses TRBV27 with TRBJ1-2; no firm D call. CDR1 is MNHEY and CDR2 is SMNVEV in the germline V gene (reference sequence). The ends were cut back, 6 bases at V and 2 bases at J, with 10 bases in the middle. CDR3 length: 13 amino acids. The CDR3 DNA follows: TGTGCCAGCAGCCTCTTCAGAAACTATGGCTACACCTTC. This sequence encodes CASSLFRNYGYTF.

This sequence joins TRBV7-9 and TRBJ1-1; D not resolved. V dropped 8 bases and J dropped 0 bases, with 16 bases sitting between them. Looked up from germline, CDR1 is SEHNR and CDR2 is FQNEAQ (reference sequence). The CDR3 loop spans 15 amino acids. The CDR3 here is CASVRMTHLNTEAFF. DNA of the CDR3: TGTGCCAGCGTCCGTATGACACATTTGAACACTGAAGCTTTCTTT.

The chain joins TRBV9 to TRBJ1-1, with D unclear. The V end was cut by 2 bases, the J end by 0 bases, with 8 bases between. The CDR3 has 14 amino acids. In germline, CDR1 is SGDLS, CDR2 YYNGEE. This CDR3 is CASSVIQMNTEAFF. CDR3 bases: TGTGCCAGCAGCGTCATTCAGATGAACACTGAAGCTTTCTTT.

J is TRBJ2-5 and V is TRBV5-1; 8 bases fit TRBD1. Trimming took 1 base from V and 4 from J; bases not matched to a gene: 6. Germline-derived CDR1 and CDR2 are SGHRS and YFSETQ. The CDR3 contains 15 residues. The CDR3 DNA is TGCGCCAGCAGCTTGATCGCGGACAGGGTAGAGACCCAGTACTTC. Translating gives CASSLIADRVETQYF. Supplemented by reference TRBV5-1 and TRBJ2-5, the full variable domain reads KAGVTQTPRYLIKTRGQQVTLSCSPISGHRSVSWYQQTPGQGLQFLFEYFSETQRNKGNFPGRFSGRQFSNSRSEMNVSTLELGDSALYLCASSLIADRVETQYFGPGTRLLVL.

The rearrangement joins TRBV11-2 to TRBJ1-1; 7 bases are shared with TRBD1. Germline V gene lookup returns CDR1 SGHAT and CDR2 FQNNGV. J lost 1 base, V lost 3 bases, and 8 bases had no gene match. The CDR3 has 16 amino acids. This CDR3 is CASSFARQGANTEAFF. The CDR3 coding sequence is TGTGCCAGCAGCTTCGCCCGACAGGGAGCGAACACTGAAGCTTTCTTT.

The CDR3 loop reads CASSPGQARGPQHF. The CDR3 nucleotides are TGTGCCAGCAGTCCTGGACAGGCAAGGGGGCCCCAGCATTTT. The chain has TRBV28 and TRBJ1-5, with TRBD1 matching over 7 bases. The V and J ends lost 5 bases and 9 bases, in that order; junction bases with no gene match: 10. Germline V gene lookup returns CDR1 MDHEN and CDR2 SYDVKM. The CDR3 has 14 residues.